This passage covers 10 T cell receptor beta chains from one sample sequenced in a study of shared clonotypes between healthy human individuals. TCRdb keeps only in-frame clones here, not all; method: immunoSEQ multiplex PCR. Of 530,000 or so clones listed, about three quarters are singletons. Sequenced input: PBMCs. These receptors originate from a woman aged 40 to 50 in good health. Some clones in this sample may be carry-over from other donors' samples.

In DNA form, the CDR3 reads TGTGCCAGCACCAAAAACAGGGGGCAGCCCCAGCATTTT. The encoded protein is CASTKNRGQPQHF. V and J are TRBV6-5 and TRBJ1-5; TRBD1 agrees at 8 bases. The J segment lost 7 bases and the V segment lost 7 bases, leaving 6 bases of the junction unmatched. Germline CDR1 MNHEY, CDR2 SVGAGI. The CDR3 spans 13 residues.

Turning to this clone: This sample includes further DNA sequences coding for the same CDR3. This chain joins TRBV28 and TRBJ1-2; no firm D call. Looked up from germline, CDR1 is MDHEN and CDR2 is SYDVKM. The CDR3 consists of 11 residues. Trimming took off 6 bases at V and 7 bases at J, with 9 bases between the two ends. CDR3 amino acids: CASRSEGGYTF. CDR3 sequence (DNA): TGTGCCAGCAGGTCAGAGGGTGGCTACACCTTC.

The chain employs TRBV6-1 and TRBJ1-1, with no clear D. Trimming took off 5 bases at V and 3 bases at J, with 13 bases between the two ends. Germline CDR1 and CDR2: MNHNS and SASEGT. CDR3 length equals 14 residues. In DNA form, the CDR3 reads TGTGCCAGCAGTATGGGCACCGACTACACTGAAGCTTTCTTT. This codes for CASSMGTDYTEAFF.

CDR3 sequence (DNA): TGTGCCAGCAGCTTAATGAATGGAAACACCATATATTTT. Translating gives CASSLMNGNTIYF. The genes are TRBV7-2 and TRBJ1-3; no clear D. The CDR3 sequence is 13 residues long. Germline loops: CDR1 SGHTA, CDR2 FQGNSA. Trimming shortened V by 2 bases and J by 3 bases, and 5 bases separated the two germline ends.

The gene calls are TRBV5-1 and TRBJ2-7; tentative D call: TRBD2 (5 bases). V was cut by 0 bases and J by 1 base, with 11 bases left in between. The CDR3 consists of 15 residues. CDR1 and CDR2 (germline): SGHRS, YFSETQ. CDR3 amino acids: CASSLGGALSYEQYF. CDR3 DNA: TGCGCCAGCAGCTTGGGGGGAGCATTGTCCTACGAGCAGTACTTC.

The rearrangement links TRBV28 to TRBJ2-5, with 11 bases lining up with TRBD2. The CDR3 sequence is 16 residues long. Germline V gene lookup returns CDR1 MDHEN and CDR2 SYDVKM. The V segment lost 3 bases and the J segment 7 bases; nucleotides outside the gene matches: 10. CDR3: CASSLNRLAGLGTQYF. As DNA, the CDR3 is TGTGCCAGCAGTTTGAACAGACTAGCGGGGCTTGGGACCCAGTACTTC.

The chain recombines TRBV5-4 with TRBJ2-7, with 10 bases identical to TRBD2. This CDR3 contains 14 residues. Per the germline V gene, CDR1 is SGHNT and CDR2 is YYREEE (reference sequence). V was clipped by 5 bases and J by 6 bases; unmatched bases: 8. CDR3 DNA sequence: TGTGCCAGCAGACCAGCGGGAGGGCCGGCCGAGCAGTACTTC. Its protein product is CASRPAGGPAEQYF.

The chain joins TRBV27 to TRBJ2-7, with D possibly being TRBD2 (6 bases). The CDR3 spans 14 residues. The V end lost 3 bases, the J end lost 2 bases, and 11 bases lay between the germline ends. Germline loops: CDR1 MNHEY, CDR2 SMNVEV (reference sequence). CDR3 in amino acids: CASSFRETPYEQYF. Here the CDR3 DNA reads TGTGCCAGCAGTTTTCGGGAGACCCCCTACGAGCAGTACTTC.

The rearrangement links TRBV7-2 to TRBJ2-3, with 7 bases matching TRBD2. Germline CDR1 and CDR2: SGHTA and FQGNSA. The CDR3 length is 14 residues. The junction had 9 bases not matched to a gene; V was cut back by 10 bases and J by 2 bases. The CDR3 here is CATGQAGLTDTQYF. In nucleotides, the CDR3 is TGTGCCACGGGGCAAGCGGGACTCACAGATACGCAGTATTTT.

A remark on this clone: A read error likely explains this, since a far larger clone differs by one base. J is TRBJ2-7 and V is TRBV7-9; 8 bases line up with TRBD1. Germline V gene lookup returns CDR1 SEHNR and CDR2 FQNEAQ (reference sequence). The CDR3 runs 19 residues. CDR3 amino acids: CASNLAVRTGGLGSYEQYF. The CDR3 region has the DNA TGTGCCAGCAACTTAGCGGTGAGAACAGGGGGACTGGGGTCCTACGAGCAGTACTTC.